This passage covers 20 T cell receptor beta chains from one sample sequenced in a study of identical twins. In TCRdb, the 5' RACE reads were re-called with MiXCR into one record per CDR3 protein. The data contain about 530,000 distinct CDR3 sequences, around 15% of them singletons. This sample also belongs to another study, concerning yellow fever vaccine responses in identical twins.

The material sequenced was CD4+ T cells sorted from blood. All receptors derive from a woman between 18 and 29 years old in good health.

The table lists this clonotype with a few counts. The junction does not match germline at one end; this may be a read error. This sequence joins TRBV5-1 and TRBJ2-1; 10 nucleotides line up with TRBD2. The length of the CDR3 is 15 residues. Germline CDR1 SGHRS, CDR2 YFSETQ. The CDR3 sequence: CASSLAGGPNYEQFF. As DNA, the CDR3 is TGCGCCAGCAGCTTAGCGGGAGGGCCGAACTATGAGCAGTTTTTC.

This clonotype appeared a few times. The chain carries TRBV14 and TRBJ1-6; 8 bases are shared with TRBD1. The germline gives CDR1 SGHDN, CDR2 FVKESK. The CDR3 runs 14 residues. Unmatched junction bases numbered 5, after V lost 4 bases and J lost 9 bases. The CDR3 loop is CASSPDRGGSPLHF. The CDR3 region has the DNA TGTGCCAGCAGCCCAGACAGGGGAGGTTCACCCCTCCACTTT. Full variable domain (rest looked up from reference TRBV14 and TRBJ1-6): EAGVTQFPSHSVIEKGQTVTLRCDPISGHDNLYWYRRVMGKEIKFLLHFVKESKQDESGMPNNRFLAERTGGTYSTLKVQPAELEDSGVYFCASSPDRGGSPLHFGNGTRLTVT.

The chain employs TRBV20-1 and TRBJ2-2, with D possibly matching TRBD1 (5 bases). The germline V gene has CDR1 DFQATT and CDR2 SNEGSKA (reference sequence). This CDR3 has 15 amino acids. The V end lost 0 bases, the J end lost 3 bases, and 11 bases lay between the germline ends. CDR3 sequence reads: CSARDPPTDTGELFF. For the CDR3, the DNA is TGCAGTGCTAGAGATCCCCCGACAGACACCGGGGAGCTGTTTTTT.

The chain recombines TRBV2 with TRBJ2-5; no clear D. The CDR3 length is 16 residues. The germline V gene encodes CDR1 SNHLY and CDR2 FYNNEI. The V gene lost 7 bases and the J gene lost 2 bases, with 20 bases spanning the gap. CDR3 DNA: TGTGCCAGCACCCCTTCAGGTACCGGGCGACAAGAGACCCAGTACTTC. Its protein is CASTPSGTGRQETQYF.

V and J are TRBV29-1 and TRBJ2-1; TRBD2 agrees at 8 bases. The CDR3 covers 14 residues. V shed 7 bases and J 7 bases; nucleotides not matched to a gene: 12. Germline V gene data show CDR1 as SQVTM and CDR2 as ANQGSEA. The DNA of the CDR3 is TGCAGCGCCGCAACCTCTACTAGCGGTAATGAGCAGTTCTTC. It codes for CSAATSTSGNEQFF.

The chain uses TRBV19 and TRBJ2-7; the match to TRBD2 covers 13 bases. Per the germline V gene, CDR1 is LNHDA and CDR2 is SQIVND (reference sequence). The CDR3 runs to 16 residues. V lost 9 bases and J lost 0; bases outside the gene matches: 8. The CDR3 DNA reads TGTGCCAGCCGACTAGCGGGAGGCCAGAGCTCCTACGAGCAGTACTTC. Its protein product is CASRLAGGQSSYEQYF.

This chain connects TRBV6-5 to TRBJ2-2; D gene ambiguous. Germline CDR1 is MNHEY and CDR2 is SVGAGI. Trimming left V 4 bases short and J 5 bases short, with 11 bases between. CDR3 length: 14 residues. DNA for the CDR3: TGTGCCAGCAGTTCGCTCCTTAGAACCGGGGAGCTGTTTTTT. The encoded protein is CASSSLLRTGELFF.

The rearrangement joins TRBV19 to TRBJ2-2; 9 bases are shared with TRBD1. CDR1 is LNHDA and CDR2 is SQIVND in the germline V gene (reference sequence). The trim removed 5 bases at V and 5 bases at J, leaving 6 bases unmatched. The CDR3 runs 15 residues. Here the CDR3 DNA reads TGTGCCAGTAGTTTCGGGACAGGGAGAACCGGGGAGCTGTTTTTT. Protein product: CASSFGTGRTGELFF. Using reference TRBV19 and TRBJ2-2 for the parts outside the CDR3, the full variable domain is DGGITQSPKYLFRKEGQNVTLSCEQNLNHDAMYWYRQDPGQGLRLIYYSQIVNDFQKGDIAEGYSVSREKKESFPLTVTSAQKNPTAFYLCASSFGTGRTGELFFGEGSRLTVL.

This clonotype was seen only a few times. The CDR3, as DNA: TGTGCCAGCAGCTTTACTAGCGGCCAAGAGACCCAGTACTTC. Translation gives CASSFTSGQETQYF. The V call is TRBV7-2, the J call TRBJ2-5; 8 nucleotides match TRBD2. With 3 bases clipped from V and 1 base from J, the junction kept 1 base outside the gene matches. CDR3 size: 14 residues. CDR1 and CDR2 from the germline V gene are SGHTA and FQGNSA. Full variable domain (missing parts from reference TRBV7-2 and TRBJ2-5): GAGVSQSPSNKVTEKGKDVELRCDPISGHTALYWYRQSLGQGLEFLIYFQGNSAPDKSGLPSDRFSAERTGGSVSTLTIQRTQQEDSAVYLCASSFTSGQETQYFGPGTRLLVL.

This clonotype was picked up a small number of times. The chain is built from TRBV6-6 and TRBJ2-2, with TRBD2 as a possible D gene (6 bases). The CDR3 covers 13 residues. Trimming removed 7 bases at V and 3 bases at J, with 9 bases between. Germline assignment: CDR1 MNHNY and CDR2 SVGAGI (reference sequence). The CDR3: CASTGTHTGELFF. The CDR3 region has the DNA TGTGCCAGCACCGGGACTCACACCGGGGAGCTGTTTTTT.

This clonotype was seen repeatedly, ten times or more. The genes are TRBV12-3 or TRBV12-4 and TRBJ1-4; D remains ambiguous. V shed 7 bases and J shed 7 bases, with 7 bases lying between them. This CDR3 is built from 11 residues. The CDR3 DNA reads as TGTGCCAGCACCGCGGGTGAAAAACTGTTTTTT. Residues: CASTAGEKLFF.

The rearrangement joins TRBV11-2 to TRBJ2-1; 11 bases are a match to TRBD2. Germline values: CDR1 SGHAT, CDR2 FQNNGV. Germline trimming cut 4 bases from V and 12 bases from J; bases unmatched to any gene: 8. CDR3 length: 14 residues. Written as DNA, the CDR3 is TGTGCCAGCAGCTCTACTAGCGGGGGCTGGCGGCAGTTCTTC. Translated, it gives CASSSTSGGWRQFF. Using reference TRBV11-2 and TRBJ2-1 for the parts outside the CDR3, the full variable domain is EAGVAQSPRYKIIEKRQSVAFWCNPISGHATLYWYQQILGQGPKLLIQFQNNGVVDDSQLPKDRFSAERLKGVDSTLKIQPAKLEDSAVYLCASSSTSGGWRQFFGPGTRLTVL.

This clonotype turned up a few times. CDR3 amino acids: CASSPRLGDTATEAFF. CDR3 sequence (DNA): TGTGCCAGCTCACCACGTCTTGGAGACACCGCCACTGAAGCTTTCTTT. The V and J genes are TRBV18 and TRBJ1-1; D uncertain. CDR1 and CDR2 from the germline V gene are KGHSH and LQKENI. V was cut by 1 base and J by 4 bases, with 16 bases left in between. The CDR3 is made up of 16 amino acids.

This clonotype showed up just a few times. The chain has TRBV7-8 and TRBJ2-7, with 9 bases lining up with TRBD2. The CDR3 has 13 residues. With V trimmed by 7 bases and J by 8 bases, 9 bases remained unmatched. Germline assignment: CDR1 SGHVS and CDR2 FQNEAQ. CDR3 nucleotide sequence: TGTGCCAGCAACTCGGGTAGCGGGGGTAAGCAGTACTTC. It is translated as CASNSGSGGKQYF.

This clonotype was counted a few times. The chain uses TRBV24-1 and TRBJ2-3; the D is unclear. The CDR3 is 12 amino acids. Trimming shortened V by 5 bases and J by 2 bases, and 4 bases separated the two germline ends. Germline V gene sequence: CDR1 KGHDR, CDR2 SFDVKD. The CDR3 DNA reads TGTGCCACCAGTGTTTCCACAGATACGCAGTATTTT. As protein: CATSVSTDTQYF.

CDR3 DNA: TGTGCCAGCAGCCCCAGTCCGGACAGATACAATGAGCAGTTCTTC. It encodes CASSPSPDRYNEQFF. J is TRBJ2-1 and V is TRBV7-7, with D perhaps matching TRBD1 (6 bases). This CDR3 region has 15 residues. Germline-derived CDR1 and CDR2 are SSHAT and FNYEAQ (reference sequence). V shed 5 bases and J shed 4 bases, with 15 bases lying between them. The full variable domain, in which reference TRBV7-7 and TRBJ2-1 provide the parts outside the CDR3, is GAGVSQSPRYKVTKRGQDVTLRCDPISSHATLYWYQQALGQGPEFLTYFNYEAQPDKSGLPSDRFSAERPEGSISTLTIQRTEQRDSAMYRCASSPSPDRYNEQFFGPGTRLTVL.

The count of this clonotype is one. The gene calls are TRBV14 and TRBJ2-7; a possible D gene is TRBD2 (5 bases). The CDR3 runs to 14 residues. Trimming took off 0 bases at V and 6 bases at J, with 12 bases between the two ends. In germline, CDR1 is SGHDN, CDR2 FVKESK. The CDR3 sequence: CASSQEAAGGEQYF. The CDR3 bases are TGTGCCAGCAGCCAAGAGGCGGCAGGAGGCGAGCAGTACTTC.

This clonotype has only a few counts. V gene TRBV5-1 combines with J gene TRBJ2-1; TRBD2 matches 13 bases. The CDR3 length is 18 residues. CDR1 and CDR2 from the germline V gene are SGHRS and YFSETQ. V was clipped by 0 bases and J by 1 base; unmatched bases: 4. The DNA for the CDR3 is TGCGCCAGCAGCTTGGCCGGGACTAGCGGGAAGTCCTACAATGAGCAGTTCTTC. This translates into CASSLAGTSGKSYNEQFF. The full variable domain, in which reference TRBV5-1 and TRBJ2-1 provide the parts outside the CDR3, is KAGVTQTPRYLIKTRGQQVTLSCSPISGHRSVSWYQQTPGQGLQFLFEYFSETQRNKGNFPGRFSGRQFSNSRSEMNVSTLELGDSALYLCASSLAGTSGKSYNEQFFGPGTRLTVL.

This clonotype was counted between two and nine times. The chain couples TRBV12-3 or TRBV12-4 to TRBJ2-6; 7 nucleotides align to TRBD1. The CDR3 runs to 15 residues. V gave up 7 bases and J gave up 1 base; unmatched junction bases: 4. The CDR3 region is CASINRGSGANVLTF. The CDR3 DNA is TGTGCCAGCATTAACAGGGGATCTGGGGCCAACGTCCTGACTTTC.

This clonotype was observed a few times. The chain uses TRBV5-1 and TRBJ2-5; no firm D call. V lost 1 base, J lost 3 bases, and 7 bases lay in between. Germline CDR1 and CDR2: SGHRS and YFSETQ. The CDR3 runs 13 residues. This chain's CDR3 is CASSLLTEETQYF. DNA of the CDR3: TGCGCCAGCAGCTTGCTAACCGAAGAGACCCAGTACTTC.